A selection of T cell receptor beta chains follows, all from one sample in a study of cytomegalovirus exposure and HLA in healthy donors. Repertoires were generated with immunoSEQ multiplex PCR, while TCRdb's copy carries only in-frame clones and drops some. Among fewer than 200,000 clones listed, 80% to 90% were seen once. Sequencing used PBMCs. Receptors were obtained from a woman between 18 and 30 years old in good health and CMV-seropositive. Both conserved end residues are part of each CDR3. D genes are given only for firm matches. Not every row has a clone size; where given, it reads once, few, many or a size class.

11 . TRBJ2-1 TRBV10-3 . TGTGCCATCGGCAGAGGAAATGAGCAGTTCTTC CAIGRGNEQFF
16 TRBD1 TRBJ1-1 TRBV9 few TGTGCCAGCAGCCAAGGGACAGGGAGCATGAACACTGAAGCTTTCTTT CASSQGTGSMNTEAFF
17 . TRBJ2-7 TRBV28 few TGTGCCAGCAGTTCCCTTTCAACAGGGATGGGGGACTACGAGCAGTACTTC CASSSLSTGMGDYEQYF
14 TRBD1 TRBJ1-1 TRBV7-2 once TGTGCCAGCAGCGTATGGACAGGGCCCAATGAAGCTTTCTTT CASSVWTGPNEAFF
14 . TRBJ2-1 TRBV30 . TGTGCCTGGAGGAGGGGGTTCTCCTACAATGAGCAGTTCTTC CAWRRGFSYNEQFF
13 TRBD2 TRBJ2-3 TRBV25-1 . TGTGCCAGCAGTGCGGGAGGCCCAGATACGCAGTATTTT CASSAGGPDTQYF
15 . TRBJ1-2 TRBV27 . TGTGCCACTAGGAATGACAGGACTGGGCTCTATGGCTACACCTTC CATRNDRTGLYGYTF
17 . TRBJ2-2 TRBV7-6 . TGTGCCAGCAGCTTCGTGTTAGGAGTCCCTAACACCGGGGAGCTGTTTTTT CASSFVLGVPNTGELFF
15 . TRBJ2-2 TRBV5-4 . TGTGCCAGCAGCTTGGATTCGATCGGGGGCGGGGAGCTGTTTTTT CASSLDSIGGGELFF
17 TRBD1 TRBJ2-7 TRBV7-8 . TGTGCCAGCAGCTTCCGGACAGGGGCTGGAATTCCCTACGAGCAGTACTTC CASSFRTGAGIPYEQYF
15 . TRBJ2-1 TRBV9 . TGTGCCAGCAGCGGCCGGGTGGGGGAAGGGGGTGAGCAGTTCTTC CASSGRVGEGGEQFF
16 TRBD1 TRBJ2-7 TRBV6-5 . TGTGCCAGCAGTTATAAGCCGGGACAGGGGACCTACGAGCAGTACTTC CASSYKPGQGTYEQYF
14 . TRBJ2-7 TRBV19 . TGTGCCAGTAGTCTTGACAAGAGCTCCTACGAGCAGTACTTC CASSLDKSSYEQYF
15 . TRBJ2-3 TRBV18 . TGTGCCAGCTCGCCCATGGGGGCTGGCACAGATACGCAGTATTTT CASSPMGAGTDTQYF
15 TRBD1 TRBJ1-1 TRBV27 once TGTGCCAGCAGTTTATATGGAACAGGGGCAACTGAAGCTTTCTTT CASSLYGTGATEAFF
14 . TRBJ1-1 TRBV18 once TGTGCCAGCTCACGAGAACAGGAGAACACTGAAGCTTTCTTT CASSREQENTEAFF
16 TRBD2 TRBJ2-1 TRBV7-2 . TGTGCCAGCAGCCCCACTAGCGGGGACTACCTTAATGAGCAGTTCTTC CASSPTSGDYLNEQFF
16 TRBD1 TRBJ2-3 TRBV27 few TGTGCCAGCAGTTTTAGGGGGCGGCTTCTCACAGATACGCAGTATTTT CASSFRGRLLTDTQYF
14 . TRBJ1-2 TRBV2 . TGTGCCAGCAGCCTCGGACAGCAGAACTATGGCTACACCTTC CASSLGQQNYGYTF
13 . TRBJ2-1 TRBV7-7 . TGTGCTAGCAGTCTAGAGTCGGTCAATGAGCAGTTCTTC CASSLESVNEQFF